This record covers a single T cell receptor (beta chain). This clonotype was counted many times. Its antigen is currently not known. Per-base qualities were not stored, and no clone one base away is much larger. This specimen belongs to a study of T-cell reconstitution after alpha-beta-depleted transplantation in children (dated by TCRdb to 2016 to 2017). With regard to the full study: T-cell immune reconstitution after TCRalphabeta/CD19-depleted allogeneic hematopoietic cell transplantation in children was quantitatively tracked in the study by means of TCR repertoire profiling.

From the germline V gene (reference sequence), CDR1 is DFQATT and CDR2 is SNEGSKA. V is shortened by 4 bases, J by 4 bases, and the region joining them spans 8 bases. The CDR3 goes from the cysteine to the phenylalanine over 11 residues. The CDR3 DNA has 33 bases and is translated from base 1. The library came from PCR. Sequencing was carried out with an Illumina HiSeq 2500. To normalize quantification of the TCRbeta repertoire, the TCR libraries were built with molecular barcoding that relied on unique molecular identifiers. TCRdb's own reprocessing of the public reads used fastp at Q25 and MiXCR and kept productive beta chains. Rows are combined by CDR3 protein, so each entry shows the most common genes and DNA. The sample table lists some 640,000 distinct CDR3 sequences, approximately 17% of them with a count of one. The ten largest clones add up to 1.1% of the sample.

The chain links TRBV20-1 with TRBJ2-7; the D gene assignment is ambiguous. The sample was PBMCs from the stem cell graft donor, taken from the stem cell graft. The clonotype originates from a human donor who donated a stem cell graft to a child with acute myeloid leukemia. The CDR3 region: CSAMRSYEQYF. At the DNA level, the sequence is TGCAGTGCTATGAGGTCATACGAGCAGTACTTC.